The 2 T cell receptor beta chains listed next were all sequenced from one sample in a study of Ad26.COV2.S vaccination and SARS-CoV-2 variants. Sequenced by immunoSEQ multiplex PCR; TCRdb stores in-frame clones only, minus some. Among about 680,000 clones listed, roughly nine tenths were seen once. Treatment in this sample: about 20 received Ad26.COV2.S at low or high dose, single or two shots; roughly five received placebo; per-sample allocation not given. Sampling happened 63 days after the first vaccine or placebo injection. Source: peripheral blood, taken in a trial of Ad26.COV2.S vaccine versus placebo. These TCRs come from a person between 18 and 65 years old who received the Ad26.COV2.S COVID-19 vaccine or a placebo.

This chain links TRBV6-6 with TRBJ1-5; 7 bases are a match to TRBD1. Germline-derived CDR1 and CDR2 are MNHNY and SVGAGI (reference sequence). V gave up 8 bases and J gave up 2 bases; unmatched junction bases: 3. This CDR3 region has 13 residues. The CDR3, as DNA: TGTGCCAGCTACAGGGGTGGCAATCAGCCCCAGCATTTT. It specifies CASYRGGNQPQHF.

This chain links TRBV9 with TRBJ2-5; tentative D call: TRBD2 (6 bases). The germline V gene encodes CDR1 SGDLS and CDR2 YYNGEE. Trimming shortened V by 6 bases and J by 5 bases, and 14 bases separated the two germline ends. The CDR3 runs to 13 residues. CDR3 loop: CASNPGSGETQYF. The CDR3 DNA is TGTGCCAGCAATCCCGGGAGTGGGGAGACCCAGTACTTC. The full variable domain, its missing parts supplied by reference TRBV9 and TRBJ2-5, is DSGVTQTPKHLITATGQRVTLRCSPRSGDLSVYWYQQSLDQGLQFLIQYYNGEERAKGNILERFSAQQFPDLHSELNLSSLELGDSALYFCASNPGSGETQYFGPGTRLLVL.